These T cell receptor beta chains were read from a single sample in a study of T cell changes during pregnancy in multiple sclerosis. Generated by immunoSEQ multiplex PCR, the TCRdb table keeps only in-frame clones and is missing some. Among tens of thousands of clones listed, approximately 92% were seen once. Material: peripheral blood, obtained in the second trimester of pregnancy. All receptors derive from a female donor in good health, enrolled as a control in a pregnancy study. CDR3s include the opening cysteine and the closing phenylalanine or tryptophan. Fields, in order: J gene, clone size, D gene, V gene, CDR3 protein, CDR3 DNA. A D gene is named only where the DNA matches it firmly. For some rows the clone size is stated as once, few or many, or as a class when expanded; others skip it.

J: TRBJ2-1; size: NA; D: TRBD2; V: TRBV11-1; CDR3: CASSPSGVAYNEQFF; DNA: TGTGCCAGCAGCCCTAGCGGGGTGGCCTACAATGAGCAGTTCTTC
J: TRBJ2-1; size: NA; D: TRBD1; V: TRBV27; CDR3: CASSLPRGNEQFF; DNA: TGTGCCAGCAGTTTGCCCAGGGGGAATGAGCAGTTCTTC
J: TRBJ2-7; size: NA; D: NA; V: TRBV11-2; CDR3: CASRQGLYVYEQYF; DNA: TGTGCCAGCAGGCAGGGCCTTTACGTCTACGAGCAGTACTTC
J: TRBJ2-2; size: NA; D: NA; V: TRBV4-3; CDR3: CASSQESGLNTGELFF; DNA: TGCGCCAGCAGCCAGGAATCAGGACTCAACACCGGGGAGCTGTTTTTT
J: TRBJ1-2; size: NA; D: NA; V: TRBV5-6; CDR3: CASSYGGGDGYTF; DNA: TGTGCCAGCAGCTACGGCGGGGGGGATGGCTACACCTTC
J: TRBJ1-5; size: NA; D: NA; V: TRBV6-5; CDR3: CASRNRANQPQHF; DNA: TGTGCCAGCAGAAACAGGGCTAATCAGCCCCAGCATTTT
J: TRBJ1-1; size: NA; D: NA; V: TRBV6-4; CDR3: CASASGWDTEAFF; DNA: TGTGCCAGCGCTTCCGGGTGGGACACTGAAGCTTTCTTT
J: TRBJ1-2; size: NA; D: NA; V: TRBV7-2; CDR3: CASSLEGLRERHGYTF; DNA: TGTGCCAGCAGCTTAGAGGGCTTACGGGAGAGACATGGCTACACCTTC
J: TRBJ1-4; size: NA; D: NA; V: TRBV7-2; CDR3: CASSFRHATNEKLFF; DNA: TGTGCCAGCAGCTTCAGACATGCAACTAATGAAAAACTGTTTTTT
J: TRBJ1-4; size: NA; D: TRBD1; V: TRBV19; CDR3: CASSFRQGSWTNEKLFF; DNA: TGTGCCAGTAGTTTCCGACAGGGCTCTTGGACTAATGAAAAACTGTTTTTT
J: TRBJ1-1; size: NA; D: NA; V: TRBV4-3; CDR3: CASSPTVTVGPGAFF; DNA: TGCGCCAGCAGCCCAACGGTGACAGTGGGGCCGGGTGCTTTCTTT
J: TRBJ1-1; size: NA; D: NA; V: TRBV13; CDR3: CASDLQGNTEAFF; DNA: TGTGCCAGCGACCTACAGGGCAACACTGAAGCTTTCTTT
J: TRBJ1-4; size: few; D: NA; V: TRBV4-2; CDR3: CASSQERGAPNEKLFF; DNA: TGTGCCAGCAGCCAAGAACGGGGGGCCCCTAATGAAAAACTGTTTTTT
J: TRBJ1-4; size: NA; D: NA; V: TRBV4-3; CDR3: CASSPTGPGSEKLFF; DNA: TGCGCCAGCAGCCCTACTGGACCGGGGAGTGAAAAACTGTTTTTT